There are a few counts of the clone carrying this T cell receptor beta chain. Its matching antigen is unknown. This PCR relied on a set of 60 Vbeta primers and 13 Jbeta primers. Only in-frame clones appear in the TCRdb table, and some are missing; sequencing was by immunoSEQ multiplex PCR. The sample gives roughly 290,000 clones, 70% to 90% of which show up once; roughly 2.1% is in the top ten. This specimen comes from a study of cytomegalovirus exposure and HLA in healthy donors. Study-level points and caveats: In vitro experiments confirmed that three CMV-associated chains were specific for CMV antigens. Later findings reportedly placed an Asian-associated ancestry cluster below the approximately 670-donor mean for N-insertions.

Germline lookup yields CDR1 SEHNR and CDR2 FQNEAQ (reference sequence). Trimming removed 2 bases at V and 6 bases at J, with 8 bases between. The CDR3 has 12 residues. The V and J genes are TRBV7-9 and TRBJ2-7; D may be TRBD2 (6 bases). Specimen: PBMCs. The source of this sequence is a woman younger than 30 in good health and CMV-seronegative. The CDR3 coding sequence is TGTGCCAGCAGCTTACTCGGGGGCGAGCAGTACTTC. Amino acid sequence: CASSLLGGEQYF.